This T cell receptor beta chain was sequenced in a study of cytomegalovirus exposure and HLA in healthy donors (dated by TCRdb to the late 2010s). As for the study more broadly: In an earlier analysis of some 550 of the donors, 250 to 350 Gb of sequence data and 117 million unique TCR beta sequences from about 179 million T cells were reported. An early release that covered fewer than 800 HLA-typed donors contained 250 to 350 gigabases of sequencing data and tens of millions of unique TCR sequences. Of the roughly 400 genotyped donors, 81% fell in the genetic ancestry cluster associated with self-reported Caucasian donors. The study was designed to test whether signatures of past pathogen exposure could be identified by cataloging public T cell receptors. Using immunosequencing, the study profiled T cell repertoires from approximately 700 subjects and related those repertoires to cytomegalovirus serostatus. Besides the first cohort of 666 subjects, a separate validation cohort made up of 120 different subjects was used. To predict cytomegalovirus infection status, the study combined high-throughput TCR immunosequencing, statistical association of individual TCRs with disease status, and machine learning. In a later analysis, previously published TCR beta repertoires from 666 donors were re-analyzed and high-resolution HLA genotyping was added so that TCR occurrence patterns could be studied. In the later analysis, no new phenotypic data were used to find candidate immune exposures; instead, reliance was placed on TCR beta sequences and their occurrence across donors. In an earlier analysis of 587 of the donors, high-throughput TCR beta sequencing was used to judge whether each TCR beta V gene segment behaved as functional or pseudogenic. Donor age, sex, ethnicity and CMV serostatus were collected together with the repertoire data. A later genetic analysis used genome-wide SNP genotypes for about 65% of the roughly 670 donors, treating that subset as a discovery cohort. Every discovery cohort repertoire had been produced on one sequencing platform. HLA typing included class I and class II loci at four-digit resolution. The number of typed donors differed by locus: 629-630 for A, B, C, DRB1 and DQB1; 522 for DQA1; 606 for DPA1; and around 450 for DPB1. About five DR-DQ haplotypes were handled as single units for association and clustering, since linkage in the cohort was strong. Among around 400 genotyped donors of the cohort, an average of approximately 200,000 unique TCR beta nucleotide sequences was sequenced per donor, of which 15% to 20% were non-productive.

CDR3 length: 13 amino acids, cysteine to phenylalanine. The only DNA kept is the CDR3, 39 bases in frame from the first base. The germline V gene encodes CDR1 SGHRS and CDR2 YFSETQ. Trimming leaves V shorter by 4 bases and J shorter by 5 bases, with the junction holding 3 bases beyond the gene matches. In total, 666 healthy bone marrow donors made up the cohort. At the time of sampling, all cohort members were nominally healthy, though unrecorded immune exposures were likely present. The donor tested CMV seronegative and was one of the 352 seronegative cohort members. A peripheral blood sample was collected from each donor, and TCR beta sequencing was performed on peripheral blood mononuclear cells. Genomic DNA extraction from the blood cell samples was performed with the Qiagen DNeasy Blood Extraction Kit. Summary of the overall study and its limitations: An association between a missense DCLRE1C variant and V-gene and J-gene trimming of TCR beta chains was found in a later genetic analysis and replicated in an independent cohort. According to the authors, the approach could potentially be generalized to other disease states and immunological phenotypes. At a false discovery rate of 0.05, a later analysis linked roughly 17,000 TCR beta sequences to specific HLA alleles. A total of fewer than 200 TCR beta chains were listed by the study as associated with cytomegalovirus. Cytomegalovirus status was reported to be diagnosed by the classifier with high specificity and sensitivity in both the original and validation cohorts. When HLA alleles, especially DR and DQ, strongly co-occurred, attributing TCR associations to individual alleles was difficult. This cohort had only TCR beta chains sequenced, and the lack of alpha or paired-chain data limited which features could be detected. In a later genetic analysis, fewer N-insertions in productive TCRs were reported among donors in an Asian-associated ancestry cluster than the approximately 670-donor mean. CMV serostatus was the only immune exposure information available for the cohort. In vitro tests confirmed that a few of the cytomegalovirus-associated TCR beta chains recognize cytomegalovirus antigens. In an earlier analysis of some 640 of the donors, most TCR beta V segments were observed in productive rearrangements about 90% or about 30% of the time, broadly matching IMGT annotations. The earlier analysis of approximately 540 of the donors excluded seventeen rarely observed V segments, including chromosome 9 orphons, because counts were too low. Some IMGT-functional V segments, including TRBV6-2 and TRBV6-3, could not be distinguished by the 87-base-pair reads and were therefore excluded. Most CMV-associated TCR beta chains appeared to be HLA-restricted in a later analysis, and the HLA associations seemed to be driven largely by CMV exposure. In a later analysis, TCR association rates were found to vary across HLA loci, with the most associated TCRs seen for DRB1 alleles and the fewest for HLA-C alleles. Roughly uniform sequencing depth across donors was assumed in presence/absence analyses, although this assumption may not hold. Because HLA typing was unavailable for some donors at each locus, only the typed subset was used in association tests. The sequencing pipeline was judged likely to have produced a cluster of highly shared sequence variants as a technical artifact. Most TCR sequences were seen in very few donors, while some public TCRs were found in many individuals. A later analysis found that HLA-associated TCR beta chains were more clonally expanded and had lower generation probabilities than equally common non-associated chains. A further reported finding was that TCR beta sequences accurately predicted the HLA-A and HLA-B alleles for most subjects in the first cohort. Linkage disequilibrium might explain the correlated functional status among segregating V segments, but an unknown experimental factor could not be ruled out. A later analysis reported that several top co-occurrence clusters appeared linked to parvovirus B19, influenza, CMV and Epstein-Barr virus.

This clone appeared once. Its antigen remains unidentified. Base qualities are not provided; no much larger clone lies one nucleotide away. The library came from the immunoSEQ multiplex PCR assay. A mixture of 60 forward primers for TCR Vbeta segments and 13 reverse primers for TCR Jbeta segments was used in the multiplex PCR. Amplification of the CDR3 region of rearranged TCR beta genes was performed with a multiplex PCR assay on genomic DNA. The Illumina HiSeq System was used to sequence the amplified TCR beta libraries as 87-base-pair reads. For the original study's pipeline: A later analysis counted about 80 million unique TCR beta chains across the 650 to 800 repertoires, and 10 million to 12 million of these chains were shared by at least two donors. A nearest-neighbor algorithm error-corrected the raw reads and collapsed the reads into unique sequences, merging closely related sequences to remove PCR and sequencing errors. V, D and J gene segments were assigned by aligning CDR3 sequences to IMGT reference sequences. For a sequence to be retained, a match of at least six nucleotides to both a V gene segment and a J gene segment was required. A rearrangement counted as productive if the CDR3 had no stop codons and remained in frame with V and J, and every other rearrangement counted as non-productive. Following IMGT convention, CDR3 was defined as the stretch from the second conserved V-encoded cysteine up to the conserved J-encoded phenylalanine. The earlier analysis of 550 to 650 of the donors excluded any sequence lacking an unambiguous match to a single V gene segment. In an earlier analysis of 587 of the donors, V segments were called functional above 56.7% productive rearrangements and were called segregating when the between-donor standard deviation exceeded 5%. To diagnose cytomegalovirus status from the catalog of TCR beta chain sequences, a statistical classification framework was built. In a later analysis, TCR nucleotide sequences were compared against IMGT/GENE-DB human TR gene sequences so that V and J genes could be assigned. The TCRdist pipeline was used in a later analysis to assign CDR3 sequences and most-parsimonious VDJ recombination scenarios. In a later analysis, every TCR beta chain was defined by the combination of its CDR3 amino acid sequence and its V-gene family, and reads without a unique V-gene family were dropped. As a way to deal with suspected cross-contamination and a sequencing artifact, a later analysis dropped under 600 nucleotide sequences that were highly shared and had low generation probability. A later analysis calculated a clonal expansion index for each public chain from normalized within-repertoire ranks of inferred template counts. Generation probabilities in a later analysis came from a VDJ recombination model fitted to out-of-frame rearrangements, and those results were checked against IGoR. A later analysis scored TCR-TCR, TCR-HLA and TCR-CMV co-occurrence with hypergeometric tests, applying a repertoire-size bias correction to TCR pairs. In a later analysis, false discovery rates were estimated by permuting HLA or CMV assignments 20 times. In a later analysis, co-occurring TCRs were grouped using DBSCAN, and TCRdist sequence similarity was added for clustering within HLA-allele-positive subsets. Repertoires with fewer than 30,000 or more than 120,000 public chains were left out of co-occurrence clustering, as were several repertoires with anomalous nucleotide sharing. Not all clones reach the TCRdb copy of this immuneACCESS table, which keeps in-frame sequences only. Checked studies attribute under half of the gap to unresolved V genes and leave the rest unexplained. Clone size and the V and J calls come from that table; the DNA yielded D and trimming. In all, the sample holds over 150,000 clones, and around 83% of those were seen once. The ten largest clones capture more than 1.5% of the sample.

The source of this sequence is a man aged 45-65 years in good health and CMV-seronegative. The source material was PBMCs. The sequence is built from TRBV5-1 and TRBJ2-1, with 7 bases matching TRBD1. The encoded CDR3 is CASSRTGDNEQFF. The DNA sequence is given as TGCGCCAGCAGCAGAACAGGGGACAATGAGCAGTTCTTC.